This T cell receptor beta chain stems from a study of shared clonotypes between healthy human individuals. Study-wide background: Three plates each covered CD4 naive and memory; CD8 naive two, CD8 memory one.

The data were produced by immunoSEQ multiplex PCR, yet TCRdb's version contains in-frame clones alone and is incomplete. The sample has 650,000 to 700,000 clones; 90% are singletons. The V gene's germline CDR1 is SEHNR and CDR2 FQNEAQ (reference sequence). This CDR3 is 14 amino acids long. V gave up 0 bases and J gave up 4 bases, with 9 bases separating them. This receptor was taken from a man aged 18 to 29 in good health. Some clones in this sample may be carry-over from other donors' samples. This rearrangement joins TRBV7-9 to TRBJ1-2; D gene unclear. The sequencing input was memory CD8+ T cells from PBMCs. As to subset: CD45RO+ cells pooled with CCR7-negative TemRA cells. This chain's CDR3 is CASSLAPVVYGYTF. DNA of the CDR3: TGTGCCAGCAGCTTAGCGCCCGTAGTCTATGGCTACACCTTC.